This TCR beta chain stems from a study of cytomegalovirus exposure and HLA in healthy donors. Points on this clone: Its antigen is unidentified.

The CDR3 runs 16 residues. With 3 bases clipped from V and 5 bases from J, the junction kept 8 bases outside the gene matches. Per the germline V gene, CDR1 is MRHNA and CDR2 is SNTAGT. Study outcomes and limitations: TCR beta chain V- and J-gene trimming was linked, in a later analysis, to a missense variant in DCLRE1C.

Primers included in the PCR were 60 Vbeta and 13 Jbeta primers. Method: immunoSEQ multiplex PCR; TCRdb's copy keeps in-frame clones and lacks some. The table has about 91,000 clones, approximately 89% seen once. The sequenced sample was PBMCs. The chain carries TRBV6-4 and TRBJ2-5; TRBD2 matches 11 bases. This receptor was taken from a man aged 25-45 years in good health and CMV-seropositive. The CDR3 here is CASSETSGSRGETQYF. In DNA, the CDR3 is TGTGCCAGCAGTGAAACTAGCGGGAGCCGGGGGGAGACCCAGTACTTC.